A single sample gave rise to the 13 T cell receptor beta chains below, sequenced in a study of control samples from healthy donors and cancer patients. Clones were read by immunoSEQ multiplex PCR, and TCRdb kept only the in-frame ones, dropping some. Among about 160,000 clones listed, roughly 95% were seen once. Sequences were obtained from blood. The receptors here all came from a woman between 25 and 40 years old in good health.

The chain employs TRBV25-1 and TRBJ2-4, with D possibly being TRBD1 (6 bases). The V gene lost 4 bases and the J gene lost 0 bases, with 13 bases spanning the gap. The CDR3 has 16 residues. Looked up from germline, CDR1 is MGHDK and CDR2 is SYGVNS. CDR3: CASSGRQAGAKNIQYF. CDR3 DNA: TGTGCCAGCAGTGGTCGACAGGCAGGAGCCAAAAACATTCAGTACTTC.

The chain carries TRBV3-1 (or the pseudogene TRBV3-2) and TRBJ1-1, with D unclear. Germline CDR1 LGHDT, CDR2 YNNKEL (reference sequence). V was shortened by 0 bases and J by 6 bases, with 11 bases between the two germline ends. The CDR3 runs to 14 residues. The CDR3 loop reads CASSQDAGRAEAFF. CDR3 nucleotides: TGTGCCAGCAGCCAAGATGCGGGTCGGGCTGAAGCTTTCTTT.

This clone was recorded once. CDR3 sequence: CASSFGDRAYNSPLHF. The DNA for the CDR3 is TGTGCCAGCAGCTTTGGGGACAGAGCCTATAATTCACCCCTCCACTTT. This rearrangement joins TRBV11-2 to TRBJ1-6; 7 nucleotides match TRBD1. The germline CDR1 and CDR2 sequences are SGHAT and FQNNGV. This CDR3 comprises 16 residues. V shed 3 bases and J 2 bases; nucleotides not matched to a gene: 4.

The gene calls are TRBV12-3 or TRBV12-4 and TRBJ1-1; 7 bases line up with TRBD1. The V gene end was trimmed by 7 bases and the J gene end by 8 bases; junction bases not matched to a gene: 7. The CDR3 consists of 12 residues. The CDR3 bases are TGTGCCAGCACTGTGTGGGGACAGGAAGCTTTCTTT. Its protein is CASTVWGQEAFF.

This clone was seen just once. This sequence joins TRBV3-1 (or the pseudogene TRBV3-2) and TRBJ1-2; 8 nucleotides match TRBD1. Trimming cost V 3 bases and J 4 bases; bases outside gene matches: 4. This CDR3 spans 14 amino acids. The V gene's germline CDR1 is LGHDT and CDR2 YNNKEL (reference sequence). The CDR3 spells CASSQSRGLYGYTF. In DNA form, the CDR3 reads TGTGCCAGCAGCCAGTCCAGGGGGCTCTATGGCTACACCTTC.

In DNA, the CDR3 is TGTGCCAGCAGCCAGATAACGGGAGCAACCCGGGACTACACCTTC. Translation: CASSQITGATRDYTF. V is TRBV5-4 and J is TRBJ1-2; D gene unclear. Between the trimmed V and J ends, which lost 4 bases and 10 bases, there was a span of 23 bases. The CDR3 extends over 15 amino acids. Germline lookup yields CDR1 SGHNT and CDR2 YYREEE (reference sequence).

The chain couples TRBV6-5 to TRBJ2-7; perhaps TRBD1 as D (7 bases). Germline assignment: CDR1 MNHEY and CDR2 SVGAGI. CDR3 length equals 12 residues. V was shortened by 8 bases and J by 9 bases, with 17 bases between the two germline ends. The DNA of the CDR3 is TGTGCCAGCTCCCGGCAGGGGGGAGGGCAGTACTTC. This codes for CASSRQGGGQYF.

The chain is built from TRBV11-3 and TRBJ2-3; 8 positions match TRBD1. This CDR3 region has 14 residues. CDR1 is SGHNT and CDR2 is YENEEA in the germline V gene. V lost 5 bases and J lost 1; bases outside the gene matches: 2. CDR3 DNA sequence: TGTGCCAGCAGCCGGGGACAGGGCACAGATACGCAGTATTTT. Its translation: CASSRGQGTDTQYF.

The V call is TRBV5-4, the J call TRBJ2-1; 12 nucleotides agree with TRBD2. Trimming took 5 bases from V and 7 from J; bases not matched to a gene: 7. This CDR3 has 15 residues. Germline V gene lookup returns CDR1 SGHNT and CDR2 YYREEE (reference sequence). CDR3 region: CASSAGLAGLNEQFF. The CDR3 nucleotides are TGTGCCAGCAGTGCGGGACTAGCGGGCCTAAATGAGCAGTTCTTC.

The gene calls are TRBV19 and TRBJ1-5; no definite D call. Germline CDR1 LNHDA, CDR2 SQIVND (reference sequence). The CDR3 consists of 15 residues. Deletions cut 1 base from V and 3 bases from J, with 10 bases between. The CDR3 DNA sequence: TGTGCCAGTAGTATAGTTGGGGATTTCAATCAGCCCCAGCATTTT. Encoded protein: CASSIVGDFNQPQHF.

This sequence joins TRBV7-9 and TRBJ2-4; D gene unclear. V lost 5 bases, J lost 1 base, and 15 bases lay in between. CDR3 size: 16 residues. Germline V gene data show CDR1 as SEHNR and CDR2 as FQNEAQ (reference sequence). The CDR3 spells CASSPVGSAAKNIQYF. For the CDR3, the DNA is TGTGCCAGCAGCCCCGTTGGTTCTGCGGCCAAAAACATTCAGTACTTC.

CDR3 sequence reads: CASSLGVGNTIYF. The CDR3 DNA reads as TGTGCCAGCAGCTTAGGGGTTGGAAACACCATATATTTT. The rearrangement links TRBV7-8 to TRBJ1-3, with unresolved D. Germline V gives CDR1 SGHVS, CDR2 FQNEAQ. CDR3 length: 13 residues. V lost 1 base and J 3 bases, leaving 4 bases between the germline ends.

V and J are TRBV12-3 or TRBV12-4 and TRBJ1-1; D perhaps matches TRBD1 (5 bases). The V end was cut by 6 bases, the J end by 3 bases, with 11 bases between. There are 13 residues in the CDR3. In nucleotides, the CDR3 is TGTGCCAGCAGCCGAGTGGGGGACACTGAAGCTTTCTTT. It translates to CASSRVGDTEAFF.